The 30 T cell receptor beta chains below come from one sample, sequenced in a study of blood T cell repertoires in COVID-19. Using immunoSEQ multiplex PCR, the repertoire was profiled, and TCRdb retains in-frame clones only, with some absent. This sample has around 220,000 clones, with nearly 90% found just once. The sequencing input was PBMCs or T cells enriched from blood (not recorded which). Receptors were obtained from a man aged 25-40 years who had been exposed to COVID-19.

CDR3 sequence reads: CASSIPGSNQPQHF. DNA for the CDR3: TGCGCCAGCAGCATCCCCGGGAGCAATCAGCCCCAGCATTTT. V gene TRBV4-1 combines with J gene TRBJ1-5; the D is unclear. The CDR3 loop spans 14 amino acids. Trimming shortened V by 5 bases and J by 1 base, and 9 bases separated the two germline ends. Looked up from germline, CDR1 is MGHRA and CDR2 is YSYEKL.

The chain links TRBV25-1 to TRBJ2-2; D ambiguous. The ends were cut back, 4 bases at V and 8 bases at J, with 14 bases in the middle. Looked up from germline, CDR1 is MGHDK and CDR2 is SYGVNS. There are 14 residues in the CDR3. CDR3 sequence reads: CASSASTAFGELFF. For the CDR3, the DNA is TGTGCCAGCAGTGCAAGTACAGCCTTTGGGGAGCTGTTTTTT.

J is TRBJ1-4 and V is TRBV7-9; TRBD1 agrees at 8 bases. V was pared by 1 base and J by 6 bases, with 7 bases of the junction left unmatched. This CDR3 comprises 16 residues. Germline CDR1 reads SEHNR; CDR2 reads FQNEAQ (reference sequence). The CDR3 sequence is CASSLGGQGPYEKLFF. The CDR3 DNA reads as TGTGCCAGCAGCTTAGGCGGACAGGGTCCTTATGAAAAACTGTTTTTT.

The V and J genes are TRBV29-1 and TRBJ1-1; a weak D match, TRBD1 (6 bases). The CDR3 totals 15 residues. The V end was cut by 3 bases, the J end by 5 bases, with 19 bases between. CDR1 SQVTM and CDR2 ANQGSEA come from the germline V gene. This CDR3 is CSVEIEGTWGTEAFF. In nucleotides, the CDR3 is TGCAGCGTTGAGATAGAAGGGACATGGGGAACTGAAGCTTTCTTT.

The genes are TRBV10-2 and TRBJ1-1; no clear D. Trimming shortened V by 8 bases and J by 7 bases, and 11 bases separated the two germline ends. Germline V gene lookup returns CDR1 WSHSY and CDR2 SAAADI. The CDR3 length is 11 residues. The CDR3 loop reads CASARGVEAFF. The CDR3, as DNA: TGCGCCAGCGCAAGAGGCGTTGAAGCTTTCTTT.

The CDR3 sequence is CASSSKALGLAGDREQFF. The CDR3 DNA follows: TGTGCCAGCAGCTCAAAGGCCCTCGGACTAGCGGGGGACCGCGAGCAGTTCTTC. V is TRBV7-8 and J is TRBJ2-1; TRBD2 agrees at 13 bases. The V segment lost 4 bases and the J segment 10 bases; nucleotides outside the gene matches: 16. The CDR3 spans 18 residues. Germline values: CDR1 SGHVS, CDR2 FQNEAQ.

The CDR3 DNA reads as TGTGCCAGCAGGGAAACAGGGGTCGGCGAAAAACTGTTTTTT. Protein product: CASRETGVGEKLFF. The chain links TRBV2 to TRBJ1-4; 7 bases map to TRBD1. The germline gives CDR1 SNHLY, CDR2 FYNNEI. Losses at the gene ends were 6 bases for V and 8 bases for J; bases not matched to a gene: 9. The CDR3 is 14 residues long. The full variable domain, rest sourced from reference TRBV2 and TRBJ1-4, is EPEVTQTPSHQVTQMGQEVILRCVPISNHLYFYWYRQILGQKVEFLVSFYNNEISEKSEIFDDQFSVERPDGSNFTLKIRSTKLEDSAMYFCASRETGVGEKLFFGSGTQLSVL.

V gene TRBV7-9 combines with J gene TRBJ1-2; D might be TRBD1 (5 bases). The CDR3 length is 15 residues. Between the trimmed V and J ends, which lost 3 bases and 5 bases, there was a span of 16 bases. Germline lookup yields CDR1 SEHNR and CDR2 FQNEAQ (reference sequence). This CDR3 reads CASSFGRGRKYGYTF. In nucleotides, the CDR3 is TGTGCCAGCAGCTTCGGTAGGGGAAGGAAGTATGGCTACACCTTC.

This chain links TRBV4-1 with TRBJ2-1, with D possibly being TRBD1 (6 bases). This CDR3 is built from 17 residues. Germline CDR1 and CDR2: MGHRA and YSYEKL. Trimming stripped 10 bases from V and 7 bases from J, with 29 bases between. CDR3 amino acids: CATSHPGQTGWGNEQFF. In DNA form, the CDR3 reads TGCGCCACCTCGCACCCGGGACAAACTGGGTGGGGGAATGAGCAGTTCTTC.

The chain has TRBV19 and TRBJ1-2; 7 bases line up with TRBD1. The CDR3 totals 11 residues. Per the germline V gene, CDR1 is LNHDA and CDR2 is SQIVND (reference sequence). V shed 8 bases and J 8 bases; nucleotides not matched to a gene: 5. CDR3 residues: CASRTGEGYTF. CDR3 coding DNA: TGTGCCAGTCGAACAGGGGAAGGCTACACCTTC.

This chain connects TRBV9 to TRBJ1-1; weak D call: TRBD1 (5 bases). Germline values: CDR1 SGDLS, CDR2 YYNGEE. V was cut by 6 bases and J by 6 bases, with 18 bases left in between. This CDR3 comprises 14 residues. The CDR3 region has the DNA TGTGCCAGCACCCCGCAGGGCTCGAGAGCTGAAGCTTTCTTT. Its protein is CASTPQGSRAEAFF. Filled out from reference TRBV9 and TRBJ1-1, the complete variable domain reads DSGVTQTPKHLITATGQRVTLRCSPRSGDLSVYWYQQSLDQGLQFLIQYYNGEERAKGNILERFSAQQFPDLHSELNLSSLELGDSALYFCASTPQGSRAEAFFGQGTRLTVV.

This clone has a single count. The chain is built from TRBV11-2 and TRBJ1-4; D perhaps matches TRBD1 (6 bases). The V gene lost 6 bases and the J gene lost 8 bases, with 19 bases spanning the gap. Germline V gene lookup returns CDR1 SGHAT and CDR2 FQNNGV. This CDR3 region has 15 residues. The CDR3 loop reads CASRSSGVLGEKLFF. The CDR3 region has the DNA TGTGCCAGCAGGTCCTCAGGGGTATTAGGCGAAAAACTGTTTTTT.

The DNA for the CDR3 is TGCGCCAGCAGCCAAGGTAGGGTAGGGGGTCAGCCCCAGCATTTT. Its protein is CASSQGRVGGQPQHF. The chain uses TRBV4-1 and TRBJ1-5, with D perhaps TRBD1 (6 bases). Trimming shortened V by 1 base and J by 6 bases, and 13 bases separated the two germline ends. Germline V gene lookup returns CDR1 MGHRA and CDR2 YSYEKL. This CDR3 comprises 15 residues.

J is TRBJ2-7 and V is TRBV2; the D gene is possibly TRBD1 (5 bases). This CDR3 has 15 amino acids. V lost 4 bases and J lost 3, with 16 bases in between. Germline V gene data show CDR1 as SNHLY and CDR2 as FYNNEI. The DNA for the CDR3 is TGTGCCAGCAGTGCCCGGACACAAGATAACTACGAGCAGTACTTC. It specifies CASSARTQDNYEQYF.

The chain recombines TRBV7-9 with TRBJ2-5; 9 nucleotides line up with TRBD1. The length of the CDR3 is 14 residues. V lost 6 bases, J lost 7 bases, and 9 bases stayed unmatched. Germline V gene data show CDR1 as SEHNR and CDR2 as FQNEAQ (reference sequence). CDR3 amino acids: CASSSTPTGGTQYF. In DNA form, the CDR3 reads TGTGCCAGCAGTTCTACCCCGACAGGGGGGACCCAGTACTTC.

J is TRBJ2-1 and V is TRBV5-1; 8 positions match TRBD2. Germline V CDR1 and CDR2: SGHRS, YFSETQ. The length of the CDR3 is 16 residues. The J segment lost 5 bases and the V segment lost 4 bases, leaving 11 bases of the junction unmatched. The CDR3 is CASSAEYGGADNEQFF. The CDR3 DNA reads TGCGCCAGCAGCGCCGAATACGGGGGGGCAGACAATGAGCAGTTCTTC.

V usage is TRBV5-1 and J usage is TRBJ2-7; possible D gene TRBD2, 5 bases. Germline loops: CDR1 SGHRS, CDR2 YFSETQ. V lost 0 bases, J lost 5 bases, and 9 bases lay in between. This CDR3 contains 13 residues. The CDR3 DNA sequence: TGCGCCAGCAGCTTGGCGGGGAGCCACGAGCAGTACTTC. Translated: CASSLAGSHEQYF.

The rearrangement uses TRBV5-1 and TRBJ1-2, with 10 bases fitting TRBD1. CDR1 is SGHRS, CDR2 YFSETQ, per germline. After removal of 4 bases from V and 3 bases from J, the junction contained 3 bases not matched to a gene. The CDR3 contains 14 residues. The CDR3 DNA is TGCGCCAGCAGCCCGGGACAGGGGCACTATGGCTACACCTTC. Protein sequence: CASSPGQGHYGYTF.

V usage is TRBV7-9 and J usage is TRBJ2-1, with 7 bases that match TRBD2. Per germline, CDR1 SEHNR and CDR2 FQNEAQ (reference sequence). The ends lost 4 bases at V and 5 bases at J; junction bases unmatched: 17. The CDR3 spans 18 residues. This CDR3 reads CASSCRWVRGGCDNEQFF. DNA for the CDR3: TGTGCCAGCAGCTGCCGCTGGGTGAGGGGAGGGTGTGACAATGAGCAGTTCTTC.

The rearrangement links TRBV7-2 to TRBJ1-1, with 9 bases matching TRBD1. Germline CDR1 and CDR2: SGHTA and FQGNSA. Trimming removed 8 bases from V and 10 bases from J; junction bases left unmatched: 14. The CDR3 is 14 amino acids. CDR3 in DNA: TGTGCCAGCCATATCCAGATGACGGGACAGGGAGCTTTCTTT. Amino acid sequence: CASHIQMTGQGAFF.

The chain is built from TRBV30 and TRBJ1-2; D perhaps matches TRBD1 (6 bases). Germline assignment: CDR1 GTSNPN and CDR2 SVGIG (reference sequence). CDR3 length equals 14 residues. V lost 1 base and J 4 bases, leaving 13 bases between the germline ends. The CDR3 sequence: CAWSAGHPSYGYTF. For the CDR3, the DNA is TGTGCCTGGAGTGCGGGACATCCAAGCTATGGCTACACCTTC.

The V gene is TRBV12-5, the J gene TRBJ1-1, with unresolved D. The germline V and J ends were trimmed by 0 bases and 7 bases, with 6 bases remaining between them. Germline V gene sequence: CDR1 LGHNT, CDR2 FRNRAP. The CDR3 length is 12 residues. CDR3 nucleotide sequence: TGTGCTAGTGGTTTGGTACCGCGTGAAGCTTTCTTT. Protein: CASGLVPREAFF.

This clone has just one count. CDR3 in amino acids: CASGEPSTDTQYF. CDR3 DNA sequence: TGTGCCAGCGGGGAGCCCAGCACAGATACGCAGTATTTT. This chain joins TRBV7-9 and TRBJ2-3; the D gene is possibly TRBD2 (5 bases). The CDR3 length is 13 residues. Germline V lookup: CDR1 SEHNR, CDR2 FQNEAQ (reference sequence). V was trimmed by 8 bases and J by 0 bases, leaving 9 bases between them. The complete variable domain, with remaining parts taken from reference TRBV7-9 and TRBJ2-3, reads DTGVSQNPRHKITKRGQNVTFRCDPISEHNRLYWYRQTLGQGPEFLTYFQNEAQLEKSRLLSDRFSAERPKGSFSTLEIQRTEQGDSAMYLCASGEPSTDTQYFGPGTRLTVL.

The chain joins TRBV7-9 to TRBJ1-1, with TRBD1 matching over 9 bases. The CDR3 totals 13 residues. Germline V gene sequence: CDR1 SEHNR, CDR2 FQNEAQ (reference sequence). The J segment lost 4 bases and the V segment lost 6 bases, leaving 3 bases of the junction unmatched. This CDR3 is CASRADRGTEAFF. DNA of the CDR3: TGTGCCAGCAGAGCGGACAGGGGCACTGAAGCTTTCTTT.

V and J are TRBV4-2 and TRBJ1-4, with no clear D. Germline V gene data show CDR1 as LGHNA and CDR2 as YNFKEQ. The CDR3 loop spans 15 amino acids. V was trimmed by 8 bases and J by 5 bases, leaving 18 bases between them. DNA for the CDR3: TGTGCCAGCTCGGTTACTTACGGACTAAATGAAAAACTGTTTTTT. Translated: CASSVTYGLNEKLFF.

The rearrangement links TRBV2 to TRBJ2-2; possible D gene TRBD2, 5 bases. CDR3 length equals 15 residues. Between the trimmed V and J ends, which lost 4 bases and 1 base, there was a span of 10 bases. Per the germline V gene, CDR1 is SNHLY and CDR2 is FYNNEI. CDR3 sequence: CASSVNGLNTGELFF. The CDR3 DNA is TGTGCCAGCAGTGTTAATGGACTGAACACCGGGGAGCTGTTTTTT.

The chain combines TRBV7-9 with TRBJ1-1; D gene unclear. This CDR3 comprises 13 residues. Trimming left V 1 base short and J 2 bases short, with 5 bases between. The germline V gene encodes CDR1 SEHNR and CDR2 FQNEAQ (reference sequence). CDR3 sequence (DNA): TGTGCCAGCAGCTTAGGCAGTAACACTGAAGCTTTCTTT. This codes for CASSLGSNTEAFF. The full variable domain, with the rest looked up from reference TRBV7-9 and TRBJ1-1, is DTGVSQNPRHKITKRGQNVTFRCDPISEHNRLYWYRQTLGQGPEFLTYFQNEAQLEKSRLLSDRFSAERPKGSFSTLEIQRTEQGDSAMYLCASSLGSNTEAFFGQGTRLTVV.

This clone was found a few times. This chain links TRBV5-4 with TRBJ2-2; 7 nucleotides match TRBD1. The trim removed 4 bases at V and 6 bases at J, leaving 6 bases unmatched. Germline lookup yields CDR1 SGHNT and CDR2 YYREEE (reference sequence). The CDR3 totals 14 residues. The CDR3 here is CASSPRQGAGELFF. In DNA, the CDR3 is TGTGCCAGCAGCCCACGTCAGGGGGCCGGGGAGCTGTTTTTT.

V gene TRBV4-2 combines with J gene TRBJ1-1; D is unclear. The CDR3 runs to 16 residues. Trimming cost V 0 bases and J 3 bases, with 14 bases left between them. Germline V lookup: CDR1 LGHNA, CDR2 YNFKEQ. The CDR3 DNA reads TGTGCCAGCAGCCAAGATCTCGAGGGAGGGTACACTGAAGCTTTCTTT. Protein sequence: CASSQDLEGGYTEAFF.

The V and J genes are TRBV6-5 and TRBJ1-1, with TRBD1 as a possible D gene (6 bases). Looked up from germline, CDR1 is MNHEY and CDR2 is SVGAGI. The germline V and J ends were trimmed by 2 bases and 5 bases, with 12 bases remaining between them. The CDR3 contains 14 residues. CDR3 in amino acids: CASSYVPGETEAFF. As DNA, the CDR3 is TGTGCCAGCAGTTACGTGCCAGGGGAGACTGAAGCTTTCTTT.